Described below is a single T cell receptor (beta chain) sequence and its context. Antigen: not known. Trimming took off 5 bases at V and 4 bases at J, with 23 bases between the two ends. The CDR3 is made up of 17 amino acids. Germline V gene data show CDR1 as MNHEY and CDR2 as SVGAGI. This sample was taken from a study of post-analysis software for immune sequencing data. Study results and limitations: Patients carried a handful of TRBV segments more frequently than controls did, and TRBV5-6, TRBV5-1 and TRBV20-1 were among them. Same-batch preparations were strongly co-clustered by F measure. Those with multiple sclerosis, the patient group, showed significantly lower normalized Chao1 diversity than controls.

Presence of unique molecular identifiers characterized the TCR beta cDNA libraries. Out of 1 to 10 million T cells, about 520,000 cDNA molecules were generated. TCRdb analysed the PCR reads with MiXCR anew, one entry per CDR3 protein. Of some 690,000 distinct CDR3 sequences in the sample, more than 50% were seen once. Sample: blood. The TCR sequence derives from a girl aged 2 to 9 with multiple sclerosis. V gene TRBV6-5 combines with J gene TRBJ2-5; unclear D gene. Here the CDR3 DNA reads TGTGCCAGCAGTCTCTCGTCTGTAGGAGTCCCGCGAGAGACCCAGTACTTC. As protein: CASSLSSVGVPRETQYF.